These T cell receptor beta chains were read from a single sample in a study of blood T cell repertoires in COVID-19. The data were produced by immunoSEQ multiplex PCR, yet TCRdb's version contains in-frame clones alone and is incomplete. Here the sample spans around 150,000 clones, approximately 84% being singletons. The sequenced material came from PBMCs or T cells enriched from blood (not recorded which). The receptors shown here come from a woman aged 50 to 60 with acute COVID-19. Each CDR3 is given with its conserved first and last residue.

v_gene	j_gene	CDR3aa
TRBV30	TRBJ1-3	CAQGTTSGNTIYF
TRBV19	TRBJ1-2	CASGPTGGIDYGYTF
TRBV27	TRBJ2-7	CASRGQDSSYEQYF
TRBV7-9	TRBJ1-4	CASSLGYRGTNEKLFF
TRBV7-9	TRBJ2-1	CASSLALAEYNEQFF
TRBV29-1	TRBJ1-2	CSVEGGGYGYTF
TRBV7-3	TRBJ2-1	CASSRTSQERNEQFF
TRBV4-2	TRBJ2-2	CASSQVELNTGELFF
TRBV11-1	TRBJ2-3	CASSLQGADTQYF
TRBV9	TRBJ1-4	CASNNGGVAGKLFF
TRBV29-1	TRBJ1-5	CSAGTENQPQHF
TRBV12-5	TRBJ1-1	CASGLVVVRLTEAFF
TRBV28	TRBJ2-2	CASRGTSGRRGTGELFF
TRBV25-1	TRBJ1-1	CASTGTGNTEAFF
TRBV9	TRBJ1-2	CASSLWGGSHYGYTF
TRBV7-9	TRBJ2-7	CASSKARRSYEQYF
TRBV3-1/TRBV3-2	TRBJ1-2	CASSQDVNYGYTF
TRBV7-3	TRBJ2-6	CASSSGVSRRGANVLTF
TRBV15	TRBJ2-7	CATSRHRDSSYEQYF
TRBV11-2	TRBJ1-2	CASSSVGQPYGYTF
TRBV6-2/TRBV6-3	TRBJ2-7	CASSRTSGSPHEQYF
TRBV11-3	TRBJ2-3	CASSSGLAGVGADTQYF
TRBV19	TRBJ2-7	CASSIQGTYEQYF
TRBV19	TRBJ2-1	CATTIQQGTEQFF
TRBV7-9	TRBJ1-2	CASSPRDRGNGYTF
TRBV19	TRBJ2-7	CASGRLGGEQYF
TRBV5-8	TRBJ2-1	CASRGPAPYNEQFF
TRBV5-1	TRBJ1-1	CASSLVGGGRPEAFF
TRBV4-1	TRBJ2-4	CASSQVGGMGSRAKNIQYF
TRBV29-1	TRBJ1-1	CSVADYKAFF
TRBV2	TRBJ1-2	CASRGGQVYGYTF